This T cell receptor (beta chain) was sequenced in a study of post-analysis software for immune sequencing data. At the level of the study: Relapsing-remitting, secondary progressive and progressive-relapsing multiple sclerosis courses were included.

This clonotype occurred a few times. The antigen is unknown. The V gene lost 0 bases and the J gene lost 8 bases, with 9 bases spanning the gap. The CDR3 loop spans 13 amino acids. Germline CDR1 reads SGHRS; CDR2 reads YFSETQ. Study results and caveats: With TRBV5-6, TRBV5-1 and TRBV20-1 included, about five TRBV segments were more frequent in patients than in controls. When the samples were clustered directly with F measure, those that had been prepared in the same batch showed strong co-clustering. Controls showed significantly higher normalized Chao1 diversity than did multiple sclerosis patients.

Unique-molecular-identifier-tagged TCR beta cDNA libraries were used. Between roughly 0.9 and 11 million T cells gave rise to roughly 0.5 million cDNA molecules. TCRdb called the PCR reads again in MiXCR, with one record for every CDR3 protein. This sample has hundreds of thousands of distinct CDR3 sequences, with over 45% found just once. The sample was blood. The V call is TRBV5-1, the J call TRBJ2-1; D is unresolved. The source is a girl aged 2 to 9 with multiple sclerosis. CDR3 in amino acids: CASSLGWVDEQFF. CDR3 DNA sequence: TGCGCCAGCAGCTTGGGATGGGTGGATGAGCAGTTCTTC.